These 25 T cell receptor beta chains share one sample of origin, sequenced in a study of CD8+CD57+ T cells in acquired aplastic anemia. Patients who underwent sequencing had shown CD8+CD57+ cell expansion by flow cytometry. The study profiled TCR beta VDJ and CDR3 using genomic DNA as template. TCRdb recomputed calls from the reads with MiXCR, one row per CDR3 protein. The sample lists roughly 200,000 distinct CDR3 sequences, more than 60% seen once, with more than 40% in the top ten. The sequenced sample was sorted CD4+, CD8+, or CD8+CD57+ T cells (not recorded which) from PBMCs. These receptors were collected from a human donor with aplastic anemia.

This rearrangement joins TRBV25-1 to TRBJ2-1, with TRBD1 identical over 7 bases. This CDR3 is 14 amino acids long. The V gene end was trimmed by 5 bases and the J gene end by 3 bases; junction bases not matched to a gene: 4. Germline CDR1 is MGHDK and CDR2 is SYGVNS. CDR3 bases: TGTGCCAGCAGTTCAAGACAGGGCTACAATGAGCAGTTCTTC. It specifies CASSSRQGYNEQFF.

This clonotype occurred many times. The chain has TRBV5-1 and TRBJ2-4; 9 nucleotides align to TRBD1. The V gene end was trimmed by 3 bases and the J gene end by 1 base; junction bases not matched to a gene: 11. The CDR3 runs 18 residues. Germline V gene sequence: CDR1 SGHRS, CDR2 YFSETQ. CDR3 DNA: TGCGCCAGCAGCTGGACAGGGGAGATGGCCCCTGCCAAAAACATTCAGTACTTC. Encoded protein: CASSWTGEMAPAKNIQYF.

The chain is built from TRBV7-6 and TRBJ2-1; D is perhaps TRBD2 (5 bases). The CDR3 runs 15 residues. CDR1 is SGHVS and CDR2 is FNYEAQ in the germline V gene. Trimming removed 5 bases from V and 5 bases from J, with 16 bases in between. The CDR3 protein is CASSASDFGDNEQFF. In DNA, the CDR3 is TGTGCCAGCAGCGCCAGCGACTTCGGGGACAATGAGCAGTTCTTC.

The gene calls are TRBV7-8 and TRBJ2-3; 10 nucleotides match TRBD1. CDR1 and CDR2 (germline): SGHVS, FQNEAQ. The CDR3 is 15 residues long. V lost 5 bases to trimming and J lost 3 bases; unmatched junction nucleotides: 5. For the CDR3, the DNA is TGTGCCAGCAGCGTCGGGACAGGGGTGACAGATACGCAGTATTTT. It is translated as CASSVGTGVTDTQYF.

As to this clonotype: Relative to the germline gene, one junction end is altered; a read error may explain this. The chain links TRBV24-1 to TRBJ2-2; TRBD1 matches at 8 bases. There are 15 residues in the CDR3. Germline loops: CDR1 KGHDR, CDR2 SFDVKD. The CDR3: CATSGQGTNTGELVF. The CDR3, as DNA: TGTGCCACCAGTGGACAGGGGACGAACACCGGGGAGCTGGTTTTT.

The genes are TRBV7-2 and TRBJ1-1; D is unclear. CDR3 size: 14 residues. The ends were cut back, 2 bases at V and 3 bases at J, with 10 bases in the middle. The germline CDR1 and CDR2 sequences are SGHTA and FQGNSA. The CDR3 DNA reads TGTGCCAGCAGCTTACGTACAGTACACACTGAAGCTTTCTTT. Translating it yields CASSLRTVHTEAFF.

Note on this clonotype: Compared with germline, one end of the junction differs, possibly owing to a read error. The rearrangement joins TRBV7-3 to TRBJ2-1; TRBD2 aligns across 14 bases. The germline V gene has CDR1 SGHTA and CDR2 FQGTGA. This CDR3 is built from 16 residues. The CDR3 bases are TGTGCCAGCAGCTGGACTAGCGGGAGGTCTGCCGGGGAGCTGTTCTTC. Amino acids: CASSWTSGRSAGELFF.

This clonotype was found a few times. The rearrangement uses TRBV7-8 and TRBJ1-6, with 8 bases that match TRBD1. In germline, CDR1 is SGHVS, CDR2 FQNEAQ. This CDR3 region has 15 residues. After removal of 4 bases from V and 7 bases from J, the junction contained 6 bases not matched to a gene. This chain's CDR3 is CASSYTTGENSPLHF. DNA of the CDR3: TGTGCCAGCAGCTACACGACAGGGGAAAATTCACCCCTCCACTTT.

The sample holds many counts of this clonotype. V is TRBV19 and J is TRBJ1-5; the match to TRBD1 covers 7 bases. V lost 2 bases and J lost 7; bases outside the gene matches: 8. Per the germline V gene, CDR1 is LNHDA and CDR2 is SQIVND (reference sequence). The CDR3 spans 15 residues. The CDR3 nucleotides read TGTGCCAGTAGTATACGTGAACAGGGGCTACAGCCCCAGCATTTT. Residues: CASSIREQGLQPQHF.

In regard to this clonotype: A junction end diverges from the germline sequence, so it may reflect a read error. The chain has TRBV9 and TRBJ1-6, with unresolved D. This CDR3 is built from 16 residues. Germline loops: CDR1 SGDLS, CDR2 YYNGEE. CDR3 bases: TGCGCCAGCAGCTTGACCGGGGAAGGGTATAATTCACCCCTCCACTTT. Amino acid sequence: CASSLTGEGYNSPLHF.

This clonotype was detected only a few times. The chain recombines TRBV7-6 with TRBJ2-6; D unclear. Germline CDR1 SGHVS, CDR2 FNYEAQ. The CDR3 sequence is 14 residues long. The V end was cut by 5 bases, the J end by 0 bases, with 5 bases between. The CDR3 sequence is CASSESSGANVLTF. The DNA of the CDR3 is TGTGCCAGCAGCGAGAGCTCTGGGGCCAACGTCCTGACTTTC.

The J gene is TRBJ2-7, the V gene TRBV12-3 or TRBV12-4, with 7 positions matching TRBD2. The CDR3 loop spans 14 amino acids. V trimming: 1 base; J trimming: 6 bases; junction bases outside the gene matches: 6. CDR3 loop: CASSLVGGFGEQYF. CDR3 DNA: TGTGCCAGCAGTTTAGTGGGGGGGTTCGGCGAGCAGTACTTC.

As for this clonotype: A read error may produce the germline difference seen at one junction end. The chain uses TRBV24-1 and TRBJ1-5, with 8 nucleotides matching TRBD1. Looked up from germline, CDR1 is KGHDR and CDR2 is SFDVKD. The CDR3 has 14 residues. DNA for the CDR3: TGTGCCAGCAGTTTGTGGACAGGGAGGGAGCCCCAGCGTTTT. It specifies CASSLWTGREPQRF.

The chain's CDR3 is CASSLLGTGGTEAFF. The CDR3 DNA reads TGTGCCAGCAGCTTACTGGGGACAGGAGGCACTGAAGCTTTCTTT. The gene calls are TRBV7-3 and TRBJ1-1, with TRBD1 matching 8 bases. The CDR3 has 15 amino acids. J lost 4 bases, V lost 2 bases, and 6 bases had no gene match. Germline V gene lookup returns CDR1 SGHTA and CDR2 FQGTGA.

The V gene is TRBV24-1, the J gene TRBJ1-5; D is possibly TRBD1 (5 bases). Trimming pared 4 bases from V and 4 bases from J, leaving 13 bases between. This CDR3 is built from 15 residues. Germline CDR1 is KGHDR and CDR2 is SFDVKD. The CDR3 DNA follows: TGTGCCACCAGTGACGGGGGGACGGGGAATCAGCCCCAGCATTTT. Translation: CATSDGGTGNQPQHF.

V is TRBV7-3 and J is TRBJ2-7; D is unresolved. Per the germline V gene, CDR1 is SGHTA and CDR2 is FQGTGA. The CDR3 totals 13 residues. Trimming took 8 bases from V and 0 from J, leaving 11 bases between them. The CDR3 protein is CASQDPNSYEQYF. The CDR3 coding sequence is TGTGCCAGCCAGGACCCCAACTCCTACGAGCAGTACTTC.

This clonotype showed up many times. V gene TRBV2 combines with J gene TRBJ2-3; D is perhaps TRBD2 (5 bases). Germline V CDR1 and CDR2: SNHLY, FYNNEI. V was pared by 3 bases and J by 6 bases, with 10 bases between. CDR3 length equals 13 residues. CDR3 DNA: TGTGCCAGCAGTGAGGATCCGGGGGATACGCAGTATTTT. Protein: CASSEDPGDTQYF.

J is TRBJ2-1 and V is TRBV2; no firm D call. The CDR3 length is 13 residues. The germline V gene has CDR1 SNHLY and CDR2 FYNNEI. V lost 6 bases and J lost 9, with 15 bases in between. The CDR3 loop reads CASSSWVSVEQFF. CDR3 coding DNA: TGTGCCAGCAGCTCCTGGGTATCAGTTGAGCAGTTCTTC. Variable domain in full (rest from reference TRBV2 and TRBJ2-1): EPEVTQTPSHQVTQMGQEVILRCVPISNHLYFYWYRQILGQKVEFLVSFYNNEISEKSEIFDDQFSVERPDGSNFTLKIRSTKLEDSAMYFCASSSWVSVEQFFGPGTRLTVL.

This clonotype was seen more than once but under ten times. The chain is built from TRBV24-1 and TRBJ1-1, with no clear D. With 3 bases removed from V and 6 bases from J, the gap between germline ends came to 10 bases. The V gene's germline CDR1 is KGHDR and CDR2 SFDVKD. The CDR3 covers 13 residues. The CDR3 spells CATSDAAAAEAFF. Here the CDR3 DNA reads TGTGCCACCAGTGATGCGGCAGCGGCTGAAGCTTTCTTT.

V and J are TRBV24-1 and TRBJ1-3; D is ambiguous. Germline assignment: CDR1 KGHDR and CDR2 SFDVKD. The CDR3 loop spans 14 amino acids. Trimming removed 8 bases at V and 0 bases at J, with 10 bases between. For the CDR3, the DNA is TGTGCCACCACTGAGGTCCTCTCTGGAAACACCATATATTTT. This encodes CATTEVLSGNTIYF.

With respect to this clonotype: Germline is not matched at one junction end, which may reflect a read error. In nucleotides, the CDR3 is TGTGCCAGCAGCGTCCAGGGGGCGAACACCGGGGAGCTGTTTTTT. Encoded protein: CASSVQGANTGELFF. The J gene is TRBJ2-2, the V gene TRBV10-2; 7 bases line up with TRBD1. The CDR3 totals 15 residues. CDR1 is WSHSY and CDR2 is SAAADI in the germline V gene.

The J gene is TRBJ2-7, the V gene TRBV20-1, with D maybe TRBD1 (5 bases). The germline V gene has CDR1 DFQATT and CDR2 SNEGSKA (reference sequence). The CDR3 covers 13 residues. V was cut by 6 bases and J by 7 bases, with 19 bases left in between. In DNA, the CDR3 is TGCAGTGCCCTGGGGCTAGTAGGTTGGGAGCAGTACTTC. This translates into CSALGLVGWEQYF.

The V and J genes are TRBV7-6 and TRBJ2-7; D is undetermined. Germline V lookup: CDR1 SGHVS, CDR2 FNYEAQ. V shed 5 bases and J shed 4 bases, with 9 bases lying between them. This CDR3 spans 12 amino acids. The DNA of the CDR3 is TGTGCCAGCAGCGGTCAGTCGTACGAGCAGTACTTC. Protein: CASSGQSYEQYF.

This chain uses TRBV29-1 with TRBJ2-3; D remains unclear. The CDR3 consists of 14 residues. V dropped 4 bases and J dropped 3 bases, with 14 bases sitting between them. Looked up from germline, CDR1 is SQVTM and CDR2 is ANQGSEA. The CDR3 nucleotides are TGCAGCGTTGTGGCTGCAAGCTGGACAGATACGCAGTATTTT. This encodes CSVVAASWTDTQYF.

The V gene is TRBV7-2, the J gene TRBJ2-2; TRBD2 matches 14 bases. This CDR3 has 18 amino acids. J lost 4 bases, V lost 4 bases, and 8 bases had no gene match. Per germline, CDR1 SGHTA and CDR2 FQGNSA. In DNA form, the CDR3 reads TGTGCCAGCAGCTCCCAGACTAGCGGGGGGGACGGCACCGGGGAGCTGTTTTTT. It specifies CASSSQTSGGDGTGELFF.